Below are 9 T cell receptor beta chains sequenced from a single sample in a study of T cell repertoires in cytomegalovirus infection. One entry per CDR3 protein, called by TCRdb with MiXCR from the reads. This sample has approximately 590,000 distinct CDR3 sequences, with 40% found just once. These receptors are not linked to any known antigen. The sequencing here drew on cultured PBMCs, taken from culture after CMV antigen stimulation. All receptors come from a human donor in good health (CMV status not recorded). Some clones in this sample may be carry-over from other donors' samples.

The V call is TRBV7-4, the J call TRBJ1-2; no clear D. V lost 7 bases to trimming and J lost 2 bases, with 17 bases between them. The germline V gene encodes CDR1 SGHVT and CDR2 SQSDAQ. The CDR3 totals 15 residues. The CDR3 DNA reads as TGTGCCAGCACCGGCGAGGCAGGACCCAACTATGGCTACACCTTC. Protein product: CASTGEAGPNYGYTF.

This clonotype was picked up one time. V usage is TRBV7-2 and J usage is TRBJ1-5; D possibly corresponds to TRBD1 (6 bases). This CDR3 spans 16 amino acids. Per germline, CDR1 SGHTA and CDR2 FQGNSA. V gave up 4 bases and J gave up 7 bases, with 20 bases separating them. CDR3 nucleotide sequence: TGTGCCAGCAGCTACGGAGGGGGGAGAACAGGCCAGCCCCAGCATTTT. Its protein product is CASSYGGGRTGQPQHF. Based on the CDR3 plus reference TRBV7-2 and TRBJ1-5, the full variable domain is GAGVSQSPSNKVTEKGKDVELRCDPISGHTALYWYRQSLGQGLEFLIYFQGNSAPDKSGLPSDRFSAERTGGSVSTLTIQRTQQEDSAVYLCASSYGGGRTGQPQHFGDGTRLSIL.

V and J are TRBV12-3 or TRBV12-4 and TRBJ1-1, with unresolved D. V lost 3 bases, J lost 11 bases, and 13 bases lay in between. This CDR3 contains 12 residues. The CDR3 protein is CASSFRGPTAFF. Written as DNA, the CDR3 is TGTGCCAGCAGTTTTCGTGGTCCGACGGCTTTCTTT.

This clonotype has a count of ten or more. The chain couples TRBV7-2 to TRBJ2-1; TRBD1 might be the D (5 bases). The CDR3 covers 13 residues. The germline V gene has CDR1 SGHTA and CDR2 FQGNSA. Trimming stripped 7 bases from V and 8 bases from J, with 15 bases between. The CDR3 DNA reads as TGTGCCAGCAAATTAGCAGGGTCTGATGAGCAGTTCTTC. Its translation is CASKLAGSDEQFF.

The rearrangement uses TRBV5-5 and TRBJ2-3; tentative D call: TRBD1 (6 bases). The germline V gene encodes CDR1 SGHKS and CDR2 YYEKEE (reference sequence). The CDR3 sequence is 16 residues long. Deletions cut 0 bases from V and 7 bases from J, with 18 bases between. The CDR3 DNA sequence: TGTGCCAGCAGCTTGGATGGGGGCTCCCGACTCTATACGCAGTATTTT. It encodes CASSLDGGSRLYTQYF.

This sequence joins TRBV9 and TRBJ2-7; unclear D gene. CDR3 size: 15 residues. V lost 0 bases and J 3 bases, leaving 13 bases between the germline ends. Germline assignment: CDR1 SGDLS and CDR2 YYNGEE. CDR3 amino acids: CASSVAGIVGYEQYF. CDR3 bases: TGTGCCAGCAGCGTAGCTGGGATAGTAGGCTACGAGCAGTACTTC.

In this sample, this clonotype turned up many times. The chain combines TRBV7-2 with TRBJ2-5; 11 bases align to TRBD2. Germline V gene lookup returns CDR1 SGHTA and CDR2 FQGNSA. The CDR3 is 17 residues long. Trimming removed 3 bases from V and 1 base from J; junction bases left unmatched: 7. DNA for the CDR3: TGTGCCAGCAGCTTGGGGACTAGCGGAGGATTCCAAGAGACCCAGTACTTC. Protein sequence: CASSLGTSGGFQETQYF.

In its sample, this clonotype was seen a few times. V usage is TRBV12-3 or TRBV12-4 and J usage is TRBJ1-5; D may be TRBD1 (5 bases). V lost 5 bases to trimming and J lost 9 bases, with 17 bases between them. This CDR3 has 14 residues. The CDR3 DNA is TGTGCCAGCAGTCCGTCCGGGGGGATCCGGCCCCAGCATTTT. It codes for CASSPSGGIRPQHF.

The CDR3 spells CATTPGLAGVGELFF. The CDR3 DNA sequence: TGTGCCACCACCCCGGGACTAGCGGGAGTCGGGGAGCTGTTTTTT. This chain links TRBV15 with TRBJ2-2; 14 bases match TRBD2. The CDR3 runs 15 residues. Trimming removed 7 bases from V and 7 bases from J; junction bases left unmatched: 5. Germline V gene sequence: CDR1 LNHNV, CDR2 YYDKDF (reference sequence).